One and the same sample provided the 5 T cell receptor beta chains below, sequenced in a study of blood T cells in healthy people across ages. The second PCR ran about 6 to 12 cycles with a sample-barcoded 5' primer and J-beta primers. TCRdb redid the calling of the 5' RACE reads with MiXCR, one entry per CDR3 protein. The repertoire holds approximately 800,000 distinct CDR3 sequences, with around a quarter as singletons. These data were also reused for a study on T cells of mothers and their children.

Source material: blood. The receptors derive from a boy aged 5-17 years in good health.

The chain couples TRBV6-5 to TRBJ2-3, with a tentative D call TRBD2 (5 bases). The germline V and J ends were trimmed by 2 bases and 5 bases, with 20 bases remaining between them. CDR1 and CDR2 from the germline V gene are MNHEY and SVGAGI. The CDR3 spans 17 residues. Here the CDR3 reads CASSYRRRTLKGDTQYF. In DNA, the CDR3 is TGTGCCAGCAGTTACCGCCGCCGGACTCTAAAGGGAGATACGCAGTATTTT.

The gene calls are TRBV7-6 and TRBJ1-3, with 7 bases aligning to TRBD1. With 5 bases clipped from V and 1 base from J, the junction kept 8 bases outside the gene matches. Germline assignment: CDR1 SGHVS and CDR2 FNYEAQ. This CDR3 comprises 16 residues. The chain's CDR3 is CASSPKGQDSGNTIYF. The CDR3 bases are TGTGCCAGCAGCCCGAAAGGACAGGATTCTGGAAACACCATATATTTT.

This clonotype was seen ten or more times. This chain links TRBV4-2 with TRBJ2-7; 11 bases agree with TRBD1. The CDR3 sequence is 14 residues long. CDR1 and CDR2 (germline): LGHNA, YNFKEQ. With 3 bases clipped from V and 2 bases from J, the junction kept 0 bases outside the gene matches. The CDR3 DNA follows: TGTGCCAGCAGCCAGGGACAGGGGGCCTACGAGCAGTACTTC. Translated, it gives CASSQGQGAYEQYF.

The chain recombines TRBV3-1 with TRBJ1-4; no clear D. The CDR3 length is 18 residues. Trimming cost V 0 bases and J 6 bases, with 20 bases left between them. Per the germline V gene, CDR1 is LGHDT and CDR2 is YNNKEL (reference sequence). This CDR3 reads CASSQEAGDIILYEKLFF. As DNA, the CDR3 is TGTGCCAGCAGCCAAGAGGCGGGCGACATAATTCTTTATGAAAAACTGTTTTTT. Complete variable domain (other parts from reference TRBV3-1 and TRBJ1-4): DTAVSQTPKYLVTQMGNDKSIKCEQNLGHDTMYWYKQDSKKFLKIMFSYNNKELIINETVPNRFSPKSPDKAHLNLHINSLELGDSAVYFCASSQEAGDIILYEKLFFGSGTQLSVL.

The rearrangement uses TRBV5-1 and TRBJ2-5; 10 bases fit TRBD1. V was clipped by 0 bases and J by 4 bases; unmatched bases: 3. CDR1 SGHRS and CDR2 YFSETQ come from the germline V gene. This CDR3 has 15 residues. CDR3 nucleotide sequence: TGCGCCAGCAGCTTGGCCGGGGACAGGGGAGAGACCCAGTACTTC. Amino acid sequence: CASSLAGDRGETQYF.